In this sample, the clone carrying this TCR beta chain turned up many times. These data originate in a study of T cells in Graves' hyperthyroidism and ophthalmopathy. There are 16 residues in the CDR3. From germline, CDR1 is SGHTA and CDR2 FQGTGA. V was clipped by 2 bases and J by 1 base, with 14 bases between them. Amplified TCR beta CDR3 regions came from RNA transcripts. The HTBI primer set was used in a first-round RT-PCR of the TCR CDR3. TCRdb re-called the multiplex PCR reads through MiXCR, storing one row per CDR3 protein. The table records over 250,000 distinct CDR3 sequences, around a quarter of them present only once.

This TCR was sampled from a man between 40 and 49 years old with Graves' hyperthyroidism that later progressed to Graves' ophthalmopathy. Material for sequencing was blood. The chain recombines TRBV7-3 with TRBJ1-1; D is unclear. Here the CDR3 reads CASSLQSIPPNTEAFF. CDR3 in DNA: TGTGCCAGCAGCTTACAGTCTATCCCGCCGAACACTGAAGCTTTCTTT.